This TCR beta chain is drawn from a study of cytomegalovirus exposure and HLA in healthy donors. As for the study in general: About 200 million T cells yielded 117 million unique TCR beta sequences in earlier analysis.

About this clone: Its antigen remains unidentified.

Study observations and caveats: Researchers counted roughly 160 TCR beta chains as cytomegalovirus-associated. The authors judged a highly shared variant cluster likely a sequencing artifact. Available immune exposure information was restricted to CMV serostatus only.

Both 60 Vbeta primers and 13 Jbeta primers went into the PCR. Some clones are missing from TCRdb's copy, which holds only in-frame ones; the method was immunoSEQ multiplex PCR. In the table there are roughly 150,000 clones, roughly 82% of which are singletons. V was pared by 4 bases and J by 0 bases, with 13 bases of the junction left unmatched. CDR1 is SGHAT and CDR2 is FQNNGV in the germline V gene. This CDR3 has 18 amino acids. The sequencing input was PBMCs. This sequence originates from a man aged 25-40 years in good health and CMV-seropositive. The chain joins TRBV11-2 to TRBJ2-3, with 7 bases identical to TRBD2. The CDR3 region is CASSSPRVAGTSTDTQYF. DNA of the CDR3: TGTGCCAGCAGCTCCCCCCGGGTAGCGGGTACTAGCACAGATACGCAGTATTTT.